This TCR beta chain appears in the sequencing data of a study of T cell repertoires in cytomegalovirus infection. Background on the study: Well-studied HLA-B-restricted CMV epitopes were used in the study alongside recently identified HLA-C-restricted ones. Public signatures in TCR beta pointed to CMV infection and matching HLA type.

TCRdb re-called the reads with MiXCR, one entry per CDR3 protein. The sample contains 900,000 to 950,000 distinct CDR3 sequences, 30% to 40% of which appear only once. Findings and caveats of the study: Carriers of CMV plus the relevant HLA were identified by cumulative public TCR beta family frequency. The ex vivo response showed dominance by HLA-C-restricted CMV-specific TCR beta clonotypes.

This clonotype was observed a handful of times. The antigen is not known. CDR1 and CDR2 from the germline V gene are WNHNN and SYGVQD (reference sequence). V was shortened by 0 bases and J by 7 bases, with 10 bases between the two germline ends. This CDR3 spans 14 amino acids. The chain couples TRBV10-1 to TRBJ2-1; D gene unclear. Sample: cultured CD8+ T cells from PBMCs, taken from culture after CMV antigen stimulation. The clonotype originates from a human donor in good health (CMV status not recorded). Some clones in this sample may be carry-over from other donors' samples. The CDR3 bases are TGCGCCAGCAGTGAGTCGTGGGGTAGGAATGAGCAGTTCTTC. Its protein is CASSESWGRNEQFF.